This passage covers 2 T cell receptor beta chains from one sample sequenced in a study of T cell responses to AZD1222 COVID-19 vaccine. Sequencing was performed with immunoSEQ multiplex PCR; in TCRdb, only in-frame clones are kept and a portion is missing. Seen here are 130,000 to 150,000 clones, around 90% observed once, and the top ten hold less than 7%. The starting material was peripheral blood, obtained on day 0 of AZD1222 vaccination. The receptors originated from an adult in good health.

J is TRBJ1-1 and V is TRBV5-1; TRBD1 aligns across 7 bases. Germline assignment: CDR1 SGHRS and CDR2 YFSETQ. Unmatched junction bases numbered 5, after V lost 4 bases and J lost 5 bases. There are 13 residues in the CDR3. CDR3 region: CASSPQGRTEAFF. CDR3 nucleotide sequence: TGCGCCAGCAGCCCACAGGGGCGGACTGAAGCTTTCTTT.

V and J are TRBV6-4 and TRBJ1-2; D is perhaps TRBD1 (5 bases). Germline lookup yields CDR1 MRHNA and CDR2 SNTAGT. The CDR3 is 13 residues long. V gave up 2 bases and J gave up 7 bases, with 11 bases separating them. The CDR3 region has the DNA TGTGCCAGCAGTGACCTAGGGGCGCGTGGCTACACCTTC. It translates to CASSDLGARGYTF.